The 12 T cell receptor beta chains below all came from one sample that was sequenced in a study of CD8 T cells in ankylosing spondylitis. These receptors are not linked to any known antigen. From the 5' RACE reads, TCRdb called clonotypes with MiXCR, one entry per CDR3 protein. The sample lists fewer than 400,000 distinct CDR3 sequences, 8% seen once, with 13% to 15% in the top ten. Study-wide results and caveats: A TCR beta motif made of fewer than ten highly homologous variants seemed typical of ankylosing spondylitis blood.

The sequenced sample consisted of blood, either unsorted or a sorted T cell fraction (not recorded which). These receptors originate from a male donor with ankylosing spondylitis.

The J gene is TRBJ2-4, the V gene TRBV28; TRBD2 matches at 14 bases. The CDR3 is 17 amino acids. Losses at the gene ends were 3 bases for V and 8 bases for J; bases not matched to a gene: 9. The V gene's germline CDR1 is MDHEN and CDR2 SYDVKM. The CDR3 spells CASSFSTSGRGRDIQYF. The CDR3 region has the DNA TGTGCCAGCAGTTTCTCGACTAGCGGGAGGGGAAGGGACATTCAGTACTTC.

Many counts were recorded for this clonotype. The chain couples TRBV12-3 or TRBV12-4 to TRBJ2-1; D is uncertain. The CDR3 sequence is 13 residues long. V was shortened by 7 bases and J by 7 bases, with 14 bases between the two germline ends. The CDR3 coding sequence is TGTGCCAGCACCGAACCCAACTTGAATGAGCAGTTCTTC. Its translation: CASTEPNLNEQFF.

This clonotype showed up just a few times. The chain uses TRBV3-1 and TRBJ2-2, with D perhaps matching TRBD1 or TRBD2 (5 bases each). This CDR3 region has 16 residues. Deletions cut 7 bases from V and 0 bases from J, with 15 bases between. Germline V gives CDR1 LGHDT, CDR2 YNNKEL (reference sequence). The CDR3 bases are TGTGCCAGCACTTGGGGGAGACTTCCGAACACCGGGGAGCTGTTTTTT. This encodes CASTWGRLPNTGELFF.

There are a few counts of this clonotype. This chain connects TRBV12-3 or TRBV12-4 to TRBJ1-2; 8 nucleotides agree with TRBD1. With 2 bases clipped from V and 2 bases from J, the junction kept 4 bases outside the gene matches. The CDR3 is 15 amino acids. The CDR3 loop is CASSLRSGGNYGYTF. CDR3 nucleotides: TGTGCCAGCAGTTTACGGTCAGGGGGCAACTATGGCTACACCTTC.

The chain joins TRBV5-1 to TRBJ2-3, with D possibly matching TRBD2 (6 bases). The CDR3 totals 14 residues. V was clipped by 4 bases and J by 4 bases, with 13 bases between them. Germline V CDR1 and CDR2: SGHRS, YFSETQ. CDR3 residues: CASSTGGVADTQYF. The CDR3 DNA follows: TGCGCCAGCAGCACCGGAGGGGTCGCAGATACGCAGTATTTT.

The genes are TRBV5-5 and TRBJ2-1; D is unresolved. Germline V lookup: CDR1 SGHKS, CDR2 YYEKEE (reference sequence). The ends were cut back, 0 bases at V and 7 bases at J, with 17 bases in the middle. The CDR3 is 16 amino acids. Here the CDR3 DNA reads TGTGCCAGCAGCTTGGCCCCGGCACTGGGATGGAATGAGCAGTTCTTC. It is translated as CASSLAPALGWNEQFF.

At least ten counts were recorded for this clonotype. V usage is TRBV25-1 and J usage is TRBJ2-4, with 8 nucleotides matching TRBD2. Germline V gene lookup returns CDR1 MGHDK and CDR2 SYGVNS. This CDR3 has 13 amino acids. V gave up 11 bases and J gave up 5 bases; unmatched junction bases: 8. The CDR3 spells CASGRGGENIQYF. CDR3 nucleotide sequence: TGTGCCTCCGGGAGGGGGGGGGAAAACATTCAGTACTTC.

This clonotype has just a few counts. The chain employs TRBV5-5 and TRBJ1-4; 8 nucleotides align to TRBD1. V was pared by 4 bases and J by 0 bases, with 8 bases of the junction left unmatched. The CDR3 consists of 17 residues. Germline V gene lookup returns CDR1 SGHKS and CDR2 YYEKEE (reference sequence). CDR3 bases: TGTGCCAGCAGCCCGGGACAGGCCCAGGCAACTAATGAAAAACTGTTTTTT. It codes for CASSPGQAQATNEKLFF.

Many counts were recorded for this clonotype. The V gene is TRBV7-3, the J gene TRBJ2-2, with TRBD2 identical over 8 bases. V lost 7 bases and J lost 0; bases outside the gene matches: 1. Germline CDR1 SGHTA, CDR2 FQGTGA. The CDR3 is 14 residues long. The CDR3 nucleotides read TGTGCCAGCAAACTAGCGGCGAACACCGGGGAGCTGTTTTTT. This encodes CASKLAANTGELFF.

A few counts support this clonotype. For the CDR3, the DNA is TGTGCCATCAGTGAGCTGGGGGGAGGCTATGGCTACACCTTC. Its protein product is CAISELGGGYGYTF. The chain has TRBV10-3 and TRBJ1-2; TRBD1 is a possible D gene (5 bases). Germline V gives CDR1 ENHRY, CDR2 SYGVKD. This CDR3 is 14 amino acids long. V was shortened by 2 bases and J by 4 bases, with 11 bases between the two germline ends.

The chain employs TRBV12-3 or TRBV12-4 and TRBJ1-2, with D possibly matching TRBD1 (6 bases). Deletions cut 4 bases from V and 7 bases from J, with 13 bases between. This CDR3 has 13 amino acids. The CDR3 region is CASSWAGEGGYTF. The CDR3 DNA is TGTGCCAGCAGTTGGGCAGGGGAAGGTGGCTACACCTTC.

This clonotype has a count of ten or more. The chain is built from TRBV12-3 or TRBV12-4 and TRBJ2-2; D not resolved. The CDR3 extends over 13 amino acids. The V and J ends lost 2 bases and 3 bases respectively, with 4 bases between them. CDR3 residues: CASSLTDTGELFF. For the CDR3, the DNA is TGTGCCAGCAGTTTAACAGACACCGGGGAGCTGTTTTTT.